The next 5 T cell receptor beta chains were all read from a single sample in a study of T cells in Graves' hyperthyroidism and ophthalmopathy. Template material for amplifying TCR beta CDR3 regions consisted of RNA transcripts. Carried out on the TCR CDR3, a first-round RT-PCR used the HTBI primer set. From the multiplex PCR reads, TCRdb called clonotypes with MiXCR, one entry per CDR3 protein. The sample holds 500,000 to 700,000 distinct CDR3 sequences, over 15% seen once. Input material: blood. The receptors here all came from a woman younger than 30 with Graves' hyperthyroidism.

This clonotype was counted many times. J is TRBJ2-7 and V is TRBV28; 7 nucleotides line up with TRBD1. The V segment lost 9 bases and the J segment 3 bases; nucleotides outside the gene matches: 5. The CDR3 runs 12 residues. Germline values: CDR1 MDHEN, CDR2 SYDVKM. CDR3 sequence (DNA): TGTGCCAGTACCGGGACAGTCTACGAGCAGTACTTC. This sequence encodes CASTGTVYEQYF.

Ten or more counts support this clonotype. The J gene is TRBJ2-7, the V gene TRBV20-1; D is unresolved. This CDR3 spans 18 amino acids. Germline-derived CDR1 and CDR2 are DFQATT and SNEGSKA (reference sequence). V dropped 0 bases and J dropped 2 bases, with 23 bases sitting between them. CDR3: CSARDGRPGRLGTYEQYF. The CDR3 DNA reads as TGCAGTGCTAGAGATGGAAGGCCAGGCAGGCTGGGGACCTACGAGCAGTACTTC.

The table lists this clonotype with many counts. The rearrangement links TRBV12-3 or TRBV12-4 to TRBJ1-5; the match to TRBD1 covers 10 bases. This CDR3 is 15 amino acids long. Germline trimming cut 5 bases from V and 5 bases from J; bases unmatched to any gene: 6. The CDR3 DNA follows: TGTGCCAGCAGTCGAGCCGGGACAGGGGATCAGCCCCAGCATTTT. Its protein product is CASSRAGTGDQPQHF.

The chain combines TRBV15 with TRBJ2-3; TRBD2 matches at 12 bases. After removal of 5 bases from V and 0 bases from J, the junction contained 9 bases not matched to a gene. CDR1 and CDR2 from the germline V gene are LNHNV and YYDKDF (reference sequence). This CDR3 region has 18 residues. The CDR3 sequence: CATSGRLAGAGSTDTQYF. CDR3 nucleotides: TGTGCCACCAGCGGCCGACTAGCGGGAGCGGGGAGCACAGATACGCAGTATTTT.

The chain carries TRBV5-1 and TRBJ1-1, with D possibly being TRBD1 (6 bases). V was pared by 8 bases and J by 2 bases, with 13 bases between. CDR1 and CDR2 (germline): SGHRS, YFSETQ. The CDR3 totals 13 residues. The CDR3 DNA follows: TGCGCCAGTCAAACAGGGTTTAACACTGAAGCTTTCTTT. Protein product: CASQTGFNTEAFF.